One sample yielded the 10 T cell receptor delta chains listed below, sequenced in a study of gamma-delta T cells after stem cell transplantation. TCRdb reanalysed the RT-PCR reads via CATT. The top ten clones hold about 60% of a sample with about 15,000 delta-chain clones, approximately 8.8% of them seen once. The specimen sequenced was gamma-delta T cells. The receptors derive from a human donor. It is not recorded whose cells these are; they may come from a transplant donor.

This clone was counted only a few times. The mismatch at residue 12 between this DNA's translation and the TCRdb protein of a much larger clone likely reflects a read error; the protein shown is translated from the DNA. The chain links TRDV2 to TRDJ1; perhaps TRDD3 as D (6 bases). The CDR3 is 20 amino acids. CDR1 GEAIGNYY and CDR2 EKD come from the germline V gene. V lost 0 bases to trimming and J lost 4 bases, with 29 bases between them. CDR3 sequence (DNA): TGTGCCTGTGACACCGTTTACCAACTCGTGGGGGGTACAACGGGCGATAAACTCATCTTT. It encodes CACDTVYQLVGGTTGDKLIF.

Of note for this clone: A far larger clone is only one base removed, so a read error is likely. This sample also contains other DNA sequences that code for the same CDR3. This rearrangement joins TRDV1 to TRDJ1, with 8 nucleotides matching TRDD3. Germline assignment: CDR1 TSWWSYY and CDR2 QGS. The CDR3 consists of 23 residues. The CDR3 region is CALPGDGPLPTMGDPIETDKLIF. The CDR3 bases are TGTGCACTGCCAGGGGACGGCCCCCTGCCGACCATGGGGGATCCCATCGAGACCGATAAACTCATCTTT.

This clone has only one observation. J is TRDJ1 and V is TRDV2; the D is unclear. The CDR3 length is 14 residues. Deletions cut 3 bases from V and 11 bases from J, with 21 bases between. The germline V gene has CDR1 GEAIGNYY and CDR2 EKD. This chain's CDR3 is CACDLWVDGKTLIF. The CDR3 DNA reads as TGTGCCTGTGACCTATGGGTGGACGGGAAGACCCTCATCTTT.

This clone was found a few times. TCRdb lists the protein of a much larger clone for this DNA, which differs at residue 13, so this is likely a read error; the protein given here is translated from the DNA itself. The chain carries TRAV29/DV5 and TRDJ1, with 10 bases matching TRDD3. The CDR3 has 19 residues. V dropped 1 base and J dropped 0; count of bases not matched to a gene: 15. Per germline, CDR1 NSMFDY and CDR2 ISSIKDK. CDR3 coding DNA: TGTGCAGCAAGCCCGATCGTACTGGGGGATGGGAGGCACACCGATAAACTCATCTTT. Its translation: CAASPIVLGDGRHTDKLIF.

In regard to this clone: This likely traces to a read error, being one base from a far larger clone. The same CDR3 arises from other DNA sequences in this sample as well. As DNA, the CDR3 is TGTGCCTGTGACACCGTCTCCCCGGTACTGGGGGACACCGATAAACTCATCTTT. Translation: CACDTVSPVLGDTDKLIF. This sequence joins TRDV2 and TRDJ1; 8 nucleotides agree with TRDD3. Germline CDR1 and CDR2: GEAIGNYY and EKD. CDR3 length: 18 amino acids. Trimming took 0 bases from V and 0 from J; bases not matched to a gene: 11.

Of note for this clone: The protein TCRdb gives is from a much larger clone and does not agree with this DNA's translation at residue 15, likely a read error; the protein shown here comes from the DNA. This rearrangement joins TRDV2 to TRDJ2; 9 bases line up with TRDD3. Germline loops: CDR1 GEAIGNYY, CDR2 EKD. V trimming: 3 bases; J trimming: 4 bases; junction bases outside the gene matches: 23. The CDR3 has 21 residues. The CDR3 DNA follows: TGTGCCTGTGACCCGGTGCGGATCTTGGGGGATAGGGGAGCTTCGACAGCACAACTCTTCTTT. It is translated as CACDPVRILGDRGASTAQLFF.

This clone was seen a few times. This sequence is one base from a far larger clone and is likely a read error. The sample has other DNA sequences that encode this CDR3 too. The V gene is TRDV2, the J gene TRDJ1; 9 bases line up with TRDD3. Germline CDR1 GEAIGNYY, CDR2 EKD. The CDR3 is 22 residues long. Trimming removed 0 bases from V and 0 bases from J; junction bases left unmatched: 22. CDR3 bases: TGTGCCTGTGACACCCTGCGGACTGGGGGAATTAATACGGGAGTTCACACCGATAAACTCATCTTT. Residues: CACDTLRTGGINTGVHTDKLIF.

This clone was seen only a few times. The TCRdb record carries a much larger clone's protein, which differs from this DNA's translation at residue 5; a read error is the likely cause, and the protein listed here is the DNA translation. The CDR3 region is CAFSPLPLYTYKLIF. The CDR3 nucleotides read TGTGCCTTTTCACCCCTTCCTCTGTACACCTATAAACTCATCTTT. The J gene is TRDJ1, the V gene TRDV3, with TRDD2 identical over 7 bases. The CDR3 is made up of 15 amino acids. From germline, CDR1 is TVYSNPD and CDR2 GDNSRS (reference sequence). The whole variable domain, remainder taken from reference TRDV3 and TRDJ1, is CDKVTQSSPDQTVASGSEVVLLCTYDTVYSNPDLFWYRIRPDYSFQFVFYGDNSRSEGADFTQGRFSVKHILTQKAFHLVISPVRTEDSATYYCAFSPLPLYTYKLIFGKGTRVTVEP.

This clone was detected ten times or more. Sequence at one end of the junction differs from germline and may be a read error. Other DNA sequences in the same sample also yield this CDR3. The J gene is TRDJ1, the V gene TRDV1; D is unresolved. The CDR3 totals 9 residues. CDR1 TSWWSYY and CDR2 QGS come from the germline V gene. The CDR3: CALGQRLTF. DNA of the CDR3: TGTGCTCTTGGGCAACGACTCACATTT.

Notes on this clone: This may come from a read error, since a much larger clone is one base off. The CDR3 is CALPSYDLGDRIGKLIF. The CDR3 DNA sequence: TGTGCCCTCCCCTCCTACGACCTGGGGGATAGAATCGGTAAACTCATCTTT. The rearrangement uses TRDV3 and TRDJ1, with 10 positions matching TRDD3. In germline, CDR1 is TVYSNPD, CDR2 GDNSRS (reference sequence). V trimming: 5 bases; J trimming: 7 bases; junction bases outside the gene matches: 22. The CDR3 length is 17 residues. The whole variable domain, remainder taken from reference TRDV3 and TRDJ1, is CDKVTQSSPDQTVASGSEVVLLCTYDTVYSNPDLFWYRIRPDYSFQFVFYGDNSRSEGADFTQGRFSVKHILTQKAFHLVISPVRTEDSATYYCALPSYDLGDRIGKLIFGKGTRVTVEP.